This TCR beta chain comes out of a study of T cell changes during pregnancy in multiple sclerosis. Per germline, CDR1 SEHNR and CDR2 FQNEAQ (reference sequence). Trimming took off 1 base at V and 4 bases at J, with 13 bases between the two ends. The CDR3 runs 15 residues. Measured with immunoSEQ multiplex PCR; TCRdb has only the in-frame clones, and not every one. Of about 110,000 clones in the sample, about 90% were seen once. Material: peripheral blood, obtained after pregnancy. J is TRBJ1-1 and V is TRBV7-9; D is perhaps TRBD1 (6 bases). The sequence derives from a female donor with multiple sclerosis, enrolled in a pregnancy study. The CDR3 nucleotides are TGTGCCAGCAGCTTAGGGGGGCAGGGGAGCACTGAAGCTTTCTTT. Translated: CASSLGGQGSTEAFF.